This T cell receptor (beta chain) was identified in a study of blood T cell repertoires in COVID-19. The CDR3 length is 13 residues. The V end was cut by 5 bases, the J end by 7 bases, with 12 bases between. Germline lookup yields CDR1 LNHDA and CDR2 SQIVND (reference sequence). The data were produced by immunoSEQ multiplex PCR, yet TCRdb's version contains in-frame clones alone and is incomplete. The sample lists 300,000 to 400,000 clones; approximately 86% were seen once. This receptor was obtained from a human donor in a cohort sampled during active COVID-19. Material: peripheral blood. The J gene is TRBJ1-5, the V gene TRBV19; TRBD1 might be the D (5 bases). Written as DNA, the CDR3 is TGTGCCAGTAGTGTTGTAGGGGCCCAGCCCCAGCATTTT. Translating it yields CASSVVGAQPQHF.